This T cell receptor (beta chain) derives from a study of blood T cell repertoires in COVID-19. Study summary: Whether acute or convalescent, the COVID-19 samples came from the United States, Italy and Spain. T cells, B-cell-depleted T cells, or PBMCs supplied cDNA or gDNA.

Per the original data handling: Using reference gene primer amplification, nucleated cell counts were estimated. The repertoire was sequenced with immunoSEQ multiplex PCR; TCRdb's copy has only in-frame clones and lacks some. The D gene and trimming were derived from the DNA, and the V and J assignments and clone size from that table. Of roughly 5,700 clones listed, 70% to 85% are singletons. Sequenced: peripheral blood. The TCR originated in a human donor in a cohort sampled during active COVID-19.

As DNA, the CDR3 is TGCGCCAGCAGCCCAGGGCCTTCCTTCTCTGGAAACACCATATATTTT. This encodes CASSPGPSFSGNTIYF. The V gene is TRBV4-1, the J gene TRBJ1-3, with a possible D match to TRBD1 (5 bases). The CDR3 is made up of 16 amino acids. CDR1 and CDR2 (germline): MGHRA, YSYEKL. Trimming stripped 4 bases from V and 0 bases from J, with 13 bases between.